This T cell receptor (beta chain) derives from a study of cytotoxic CD8 clonotypes in ibrutinib-treated CLL. Overall study context: Treatment had run for a median around 12 months, range 6 to 36, when response samples were taken. Overall study findings and caveats: Clonality increased at ibrutinib response, then returned toward baseline at progression. Public clonotypes occurred uncommonly; on treatment, they contracted or remained stable.

From cryopreserved PBMCs came around 2 micrograms of genomic DNA used for TCR beta libraries. Comment on this clone: Its antigen is not identified.

Libraries were prepared by immunoSEQ multiplex PCR; TCRdb keeps only in-frame clonotypes and omits some of them. The table includes some 300,000 clones, just under 80% detected once. Germline V lookup: CDR1 LNHDA, CDR2 SQIVND (reference sequence). The CDR3 has 15 residues. V shed 5 bases and J shed 6 bases, with 18 bases lying between them. This receptor was obtained from a human donor with chronic lymphocytic leukemia. The sequences come from PBMCs, collected before ibrutinib treatment. The V and J genes are TRBV19 and TRBJ2-3; D perhaps matches TRBD2 (6 bases). Here the CDR3 DNA reads TGTGCCAGTAGTCGCAGGGCTGGGACTTGGGATACGCAGTATTTT. Translation gives CASSRRAGTWDTQYF.